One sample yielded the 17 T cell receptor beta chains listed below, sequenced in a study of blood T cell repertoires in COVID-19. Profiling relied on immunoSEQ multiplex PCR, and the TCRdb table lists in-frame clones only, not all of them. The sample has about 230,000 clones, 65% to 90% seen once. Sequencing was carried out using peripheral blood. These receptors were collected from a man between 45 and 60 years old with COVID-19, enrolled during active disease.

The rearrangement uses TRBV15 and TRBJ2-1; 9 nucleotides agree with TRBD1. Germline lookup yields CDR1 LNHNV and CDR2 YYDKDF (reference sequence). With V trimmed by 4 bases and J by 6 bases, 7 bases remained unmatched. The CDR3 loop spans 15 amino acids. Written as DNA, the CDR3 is TGTGCCACCAGCACCAGCGGGACAGGGCTCAATGAGCAGTTCTTC. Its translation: CATSTSGTGLNEQFF.

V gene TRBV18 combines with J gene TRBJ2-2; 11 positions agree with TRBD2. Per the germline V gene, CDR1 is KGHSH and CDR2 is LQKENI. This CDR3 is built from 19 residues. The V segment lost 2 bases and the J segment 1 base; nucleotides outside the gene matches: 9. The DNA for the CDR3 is TGTGCCAGCTCACCAGCGATAATAGCGGGAGGGATGAACACCGGGGAGCTGTTTTTT. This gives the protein CASSPAIIAGGMNTGELFF. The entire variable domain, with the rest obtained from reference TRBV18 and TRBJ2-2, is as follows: NAGVMQNPRHLVRRRGQEARLRCSPMKGHSHVYWYRQLPEEGLKFMVYLQKENIIDESGMPKERFSAEFPKEGPSILRIQQVVRGDSAAYFCASSPAIIAGGMNTGELFFGEGSRLTVL.

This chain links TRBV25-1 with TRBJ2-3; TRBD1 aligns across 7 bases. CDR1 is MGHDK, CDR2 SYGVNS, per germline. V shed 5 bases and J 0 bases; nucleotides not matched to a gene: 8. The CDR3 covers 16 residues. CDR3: CASSQRGGASTDTQYF. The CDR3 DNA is TGTGCCAGCAGTCAACGAGGGGGCGCGAGCACAGATACGCAGTATTTT.

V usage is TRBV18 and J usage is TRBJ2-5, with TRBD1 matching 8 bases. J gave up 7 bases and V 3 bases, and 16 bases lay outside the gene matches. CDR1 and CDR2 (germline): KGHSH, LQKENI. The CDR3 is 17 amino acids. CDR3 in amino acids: CASSPTGTGGYKGTQYF. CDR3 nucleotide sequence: TGTGCCAGCTCACCTACAGGGACAGGAGGATACAAGGGGACCCAGTACTTC.

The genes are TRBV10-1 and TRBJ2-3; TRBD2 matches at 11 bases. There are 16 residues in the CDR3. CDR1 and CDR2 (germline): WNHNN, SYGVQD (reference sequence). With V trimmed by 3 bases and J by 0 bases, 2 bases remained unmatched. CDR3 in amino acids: CASSEIAGGSTDTQYF. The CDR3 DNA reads TGCGCCAGCAGTGAAATAGCGGGAGGGAGCACAGATACGCAGTATTTT.

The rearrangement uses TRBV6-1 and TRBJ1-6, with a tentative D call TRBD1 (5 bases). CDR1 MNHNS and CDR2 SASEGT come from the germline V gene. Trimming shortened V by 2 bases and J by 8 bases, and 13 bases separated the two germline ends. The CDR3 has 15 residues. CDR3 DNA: TGTGCCAGCAGTGAAATGGGGGGTTACGATTCACCCCTCCACTTT. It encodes CASSEMGGYDSPLHF.

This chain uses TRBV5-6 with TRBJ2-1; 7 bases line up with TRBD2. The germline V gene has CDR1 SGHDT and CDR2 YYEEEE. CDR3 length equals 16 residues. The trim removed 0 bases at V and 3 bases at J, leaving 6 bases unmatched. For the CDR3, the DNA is TGTGCCAGCAGCTTGGGGTGGGAGCGGGGCTACAATGAGCAGTTCTTC. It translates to CASSLGWERGYNEQFF.

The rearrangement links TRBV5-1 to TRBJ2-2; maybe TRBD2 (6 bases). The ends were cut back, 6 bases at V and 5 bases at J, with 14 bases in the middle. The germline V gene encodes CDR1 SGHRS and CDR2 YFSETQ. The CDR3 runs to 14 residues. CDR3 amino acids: CASTGGMGTGELFF. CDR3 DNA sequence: TGCGCCAGCACCGGGGGAATGGGAACCGGGGAGCTGTTTTTT.

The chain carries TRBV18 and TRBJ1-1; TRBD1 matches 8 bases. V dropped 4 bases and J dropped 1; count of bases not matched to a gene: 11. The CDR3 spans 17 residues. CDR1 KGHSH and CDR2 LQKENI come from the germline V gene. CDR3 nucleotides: TGTGCCAGCTCACAGCCGGGACAGGAAACGGGGAACACTGAAGCTTTCTTT. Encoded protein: CASSQPGQETGNTEAFF.

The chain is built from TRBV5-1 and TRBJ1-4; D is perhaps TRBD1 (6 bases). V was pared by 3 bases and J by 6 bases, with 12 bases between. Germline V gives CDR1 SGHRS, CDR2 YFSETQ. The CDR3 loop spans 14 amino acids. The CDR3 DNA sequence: TGCGCCAGCAGCTCTGTAGGGGGTGATGAAAAACTGTTTTTT. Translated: CASSSVGGDEKLFF.

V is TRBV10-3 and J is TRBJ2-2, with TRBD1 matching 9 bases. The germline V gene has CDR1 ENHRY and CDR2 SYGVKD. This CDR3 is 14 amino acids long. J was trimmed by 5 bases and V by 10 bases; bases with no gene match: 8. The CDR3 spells CATHGTGQTGELFF. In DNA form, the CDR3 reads TGTGCCACTCATGGGACAGGGCAGACCGGGGAGCTGTTTTTT.

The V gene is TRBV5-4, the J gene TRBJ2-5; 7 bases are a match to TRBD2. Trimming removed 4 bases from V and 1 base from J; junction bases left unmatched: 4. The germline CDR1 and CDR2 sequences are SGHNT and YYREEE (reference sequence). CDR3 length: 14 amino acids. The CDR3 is CASSRGGLQETQYF. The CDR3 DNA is TGTGCCAGCAGCCGCGGGGGACTCCAAGAGACCCAGTACTTC.

The CDR3 DNA follows: TGTGCCAGCAGCTTAGACAACAGGGTCATGAACTATGGCTACACCTTC. It yields the protein CASSLDNRVMNYGYTF. This chain uses TRBV7-2 with TRBJ1-2, with a possible D match to TRBD1 (6 bases). The CDR3 runs 16 residues. The V gene's germline CDR1 is SGHTA and CDR2 FQGNSA. V lost 1 base and J lost 2, with 14 bases in between.

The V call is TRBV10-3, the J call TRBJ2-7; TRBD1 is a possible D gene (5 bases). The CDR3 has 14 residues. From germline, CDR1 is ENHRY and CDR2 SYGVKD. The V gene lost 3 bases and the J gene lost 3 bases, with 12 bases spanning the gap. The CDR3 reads CAISDRQGDYEQYF. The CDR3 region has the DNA TGTGCCATCAGTGATCGGCAGGGCGACTACGAGCAGTACTTC.

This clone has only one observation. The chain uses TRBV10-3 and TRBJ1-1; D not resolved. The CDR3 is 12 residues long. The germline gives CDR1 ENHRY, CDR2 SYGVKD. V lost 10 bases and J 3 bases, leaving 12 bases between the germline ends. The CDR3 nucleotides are TGTGCCACTGGGCGGAGGGACACTGAAGCTTTCTTT. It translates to CATGRRDTEAFF.

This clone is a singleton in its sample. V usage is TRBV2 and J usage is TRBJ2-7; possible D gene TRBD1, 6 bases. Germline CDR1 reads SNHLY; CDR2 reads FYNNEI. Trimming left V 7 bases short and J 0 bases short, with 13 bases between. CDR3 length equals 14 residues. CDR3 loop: CASNAQGSSYEQYF. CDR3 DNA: TGTGCCAGCAATGCCCAGGGGTCCTCCTACGAGCAGTACTTC.

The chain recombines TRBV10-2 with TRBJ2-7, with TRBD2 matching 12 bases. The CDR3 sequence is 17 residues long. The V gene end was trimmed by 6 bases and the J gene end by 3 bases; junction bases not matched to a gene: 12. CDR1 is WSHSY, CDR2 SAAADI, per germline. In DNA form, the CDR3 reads TGCGCCAGCAGCCGAACCCTGACTAGCGGGAGAGTCTACGAGCAGTACTTC. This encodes CASSRTLTSGRVYEQYF.